These T cell receptor beta chains were read from a single sample in a study of cytomegalovirus exposure and HLA in healthy donors. Sequencing was performed with immunoSEQ multiplex PCR; in TCRdb, only in-frame clones are kept and a portion is missing. The table lists around 200,000 clones, approximately 81% of them singletons. Input material: PBMCs. The receptors shown here come from a woman between 50 and 59 years old in good health and CMV-seronegative. Each CDR3 is given with its conserved first and last residue. A D gene is named only where the DNA matches it firmly. The size of a clone is reported for some rows only, either as once, few or many, or as a class for expanded clones.

CDR3 DNA: TGTGCCGGGGACACGACAGGGGTGGCCGGGGAGCTGTTTTTT
CDR3 protein: CAGDTTGVAGELFF
clone size: -
J gene: TRBJ2-2
V gene: TRBV30
D gene: TRBD1

CDR3 DNA: TGCGCCAGCAGCTTGGAGGACAGGGACTACGAGCAGTACTTC
CDR3 protein: CASSLEDRDYEQYF
clone size: -
J gene: TRBJ2-7
V gene: TRBV5-1
D gene: TRBD1

CDR3 DNA: TGCGCCAGCAGCCAAGAGGGCGGGGGGGCAACAGATACGCAGTATTTT
CDR3 protein: CASSQEGGGATDTQYF
clone size: -
J gene: TRBJ2-3
V gene: TRBV4-3
D gene: TRBD2

CDR3 DNA: TGTTCCAGCAGCTCCCCTAGCGGGAAGACCCAGTACTTC
CDR3 protein: CSSSSPSGKTQYF
clone size: few
J gene: TRBJ2-5
V gene: TRBV7-9
D gene: TRBD2

CDR3 DNA: TGTGCCAGCAGCCAGTCCGCCAATGAGCAGTTCTTC
CDR3 protein: CASSQSANEQFF
clone size: -
J gene: TRBJ2-1
V gene: TRBV7-9
D gene: -

CDR3 DNA: TGTGCCAGCTATGGGAGTATGGAGCCCCAGCATTTT
CDR3 protein: CASYGSMEPQHF
clone size: -
J gene: TRBJ1-5
V gene: TRBV28
D gene: -

CDR3 DNA: TGTGCCAGTAGTATAGAGGGAATCAGTAGCGCCAGGAACACCGGGGAGCTGTTTTTT
CDR3 protein: CASSIEGISSARNTGELFF
clone size: -
J gene: TRBJ2-2
V gene: TRBV19
D gene: -

CDR3 DNA: TGTGCCAGTCGAGGGACGGCTAGCGGGGGCCTTTCCTACAATGAGCAGTTCTTC
CDR3 protein: CASRGTASGGLSYNEQFF
clone size: -
J gene: TRBJ2-1
V gene: TRBV19
D gene: TRBD2

CDR3 DNA: TGTGCCACAGGGGGACCAGGAACTAATGAAAAACTGTTTTTT
CDR3 protein: CATGGPGTNEKLFF
clone size: -
J gene: TRBJ1-4
V gene: TRBV28
D gene: TRBD1

CDR3 DNA: TGTGCCAGCAGGCAACAGGGTAGGGATTCACCCCTCCACTTT
CDR3 protein: CASRQQGRDSPLHF
clone size: -
J gene: TRBJ1-6
V gene: TRBV27
D gene: -

CDR3 DNA: TGTGCCAGCAGTCTCCTCCCATCTACAGGGGGTGAAAACAATGAGCAGTTCTTC
CDR3 protein: CASSLLPSTGGENNEQFF
clone size: -
J gene: TRBJ2-1
V gene: TRBV28
D gene: TRBD1

CDR3 DNA: TGTGCCAGCAGTCCCAGGGTACTTGAAGCTTTCTTT
CDR3 protein: CASSPRVLEAFF
clone size: -
J gene: TRBJ1-1
V gene: TRBV2
D gene: -

CDR3 DNA: TGTGCCAGCAGTAACCGGGACAGGGGTGCTGGGGCCAACGTCCTGACTTTC
CDR3 protein: CASSNRDRGAGANVLTF
clone size: -
J gene: TRBJ2-6
V gene: TRBV27
D gene: TRBD1

CDR3 DNA: TGTGCCAGCAGCCCCCGCCGGTTGGTGCTGAACACTGAAGCTTTCTTT
CDR3 protein: CASSPRRLVLNTEAFF
clone size: -
J gene: TRBJ1-1
V gene: TRBV7-2
D gene: -

CDR3 DNA: TGTGCCAGCAGCTTAGGAGACAGGGTGTCGAACACTGAAGCTTTCTTT
CDR3 protein: CASSLGDRVSNTEAFF
clone size: -
J gene: TRBJ1-1
V gene: TRBV5-8
D gene: TRBD1

CDR3 DNA: TGTGCCAGCAGTGAACGCGCGCCCCCGCATACGCAGTATTTT
CDR3 protein: CASSERAPPHTQYF
clone size: -
J gene: TRBJ2-3
V gene: TRBV6-1
D gene: -

CDR3 DNA: TGCGCCAGCAGCGACCCGGGACTAGCGGTCAATGAGCAGTTCTTC
CDR3 protein: CASSDPGLAVNEQFF
clone size: -
J gene: TRBJ2-1
V gene: TRBV5-1
D gene: TRBD2

CDR3 DNA: TGTGCCAGCAGTGAACGTAGAGCCGCTCTTAATGAAAAACTGTTTTTT
CDR3 protein: CASSERRAALNEKLFF
clone size: -
J gene: TRBJ1-4
V gene: TRBV2
D gene: -

CDR3 DNA: TGTGCCAGCAGCTTGCAGGGGAATACGCAGTATTTT
CDR3 protein: CASSLQGNTQYF
clone size: once
J gene: TRBJ2-3
V gene: TRBV7-2
D gene: -

CDR3 DNA: TGTGCCAGCTCACCGTGGGACAGGGGGGATAATTCACCCCTCCACTTT
CDR3 protein: CASSPWDRGDNSPLHF
clone size: -
J gene: TRBJ1-6
V gene: TRBV18
D gene: TRBD1

CDR3 DNA: TGTGCCAGTAGTGCCTACTCCGGGACTTTCAACTATGGCTACACCTTC
CDR3 protein: CASSAYSGTFNYGYTF
clone size: -
J gene: TRBJ1-2
V gene: TRBV19
D gene: -

CDR3 DNA: TGTGCCAGTATTCCTCGGGCTAGCGGGCTCGCGAACACCGGGGAGCTGTTTTTT
CDR3 protein: CASIPRASGLANTGELFF
clone size: -
J gene: TRBJ2-2
V gene: TRBV19
D gene: TRBD2

CDR3 DNA: TGTGCCAGCAGTTACTCGTGGGGGGACCGGGCGGCTGAAGCTTTCTTT
CDR3 protein: CASSYSWGDRAAEAFF
clone size: -
J gene: TRBJ1-1
V gene: TRBV6-5
D gene: -

CDR3 DNA: TGCGCCAGCAGCCTGACAGGGACGGATCAGCCCCAGCATTTT
CDR3 protein: CASSLTGTDQPQHF
clone size: -
J gene: TRBJ1-5
V gene: TRBV4-3
D gene: TRBD1

CDR3 DNA: TGTGCCAGCTCACCAAAAGGCAGGGGGCAGGAGACCCAGTACTTC
CDR3 protein: CASSPKGRGQETQYF
clone size: -
J gene: TRBJ2-5
V gene: TRBV18
D gene: TRBD1

CDR3 DNA: TGTGCCACCCAAAGGCCGGGGGTTGGCGAGACCCAGTACTTC
CDR3 protein: CATQRPGVGETQYF
clone size: -
J gene: TRBJ2-5
V gene: TRBV27
D gene: -

CDR3 DNA: TGTGCCAGCAGTTTAATAGCTTCCTACGAGCAGTACTTC
CDR3 protein: CASSLIASYEQYF
clone size: -
J gene: TRBJ2-7
V gene: TRBV28
D gene: -

CDR3 DNA: TGTGCCAGTAGTCCCCTAGCGGGAGGGGGCACCGGGGAGCTGTTTTTT
CDR3 protein: CASSPLAGGGTGELFF
clone size: few
J gene: TRBJ2-2
V gene: TRBV19
D gene: TRBD2

CDR3 DNA: TGTGCCAGCAGCCCAGGGACAAATAATTCCCCCCTCCACTTT
CDR3 protein: CASSPGTNNSPLHF
clone size: -
J gene: TRBJ1-6
V gene: TRBV6-5
D gene: -

CDR3 DNA: TGTGCCAGCAGTTACTCCGACAGCTACAATGAGCAGTTCTTC
CDR3 protein: CASSYSDSYNEQFF
clone size: -
J gene: TRBJ2-1
V gene: TRBV6-5
D gene: -

CDR3 DNA: TGTGCCAGCAGTGCACTAGCGGGAGGCACAGATACGCAGTATTTT
CDR3 protein: CASSALAGGTDTQYF
clone size: -
J gene: TRBJ2-3
V gene: TRBV6-1
D gene: TRBD2

CDR3 DNA: TGTGCCACCAGCGGCCGGGGTCCAGGCTACGAGCAGTACTTC
CDR3 protein: CATSGRGPGYEQYF
clone size: -
J gene: TRBJ2-7
V gene: TRBV15
D gene: -

CDR3 DNA: TGTGCCAGCAGCGTAACCGGGCAGGGCGGCGGAAACACCATATATTTT
CDR3 protein: CASSVTGQGGGNTIYF
clone size: -
J gene: TRBJ1-3
V gene: TRBV9
D gene: -

CDR3 DNA: TGTGCCTGGAGTGTATTCGGGACATATTACGAGCAGTACTTC
CDR3 protein: CAWSVFGTYYEQYF
clone size: -
J gene: TRBJ2-7
V gene: TRBV30
D gene: -

CDR3 DNA: TGTGCCAGTAGTAAAGCGGACCCTTACAATGAGCAGTTCTTC
CDR3 protein: CASSKADPYNEQFF
clone size: -
J gene: TRBJ2-1
V gene: TRBV19
D gene: -

CDR3 DNA: TGTGCCAGCAGCGGGGGGACAGGGGGTTCCCATGGCTACACCTTC
CDR3 protein: CASSGGTGGSHGYTF
clone size: -
J gene: TRBJ1-2
V gene: TRBV7-8
D gene: TRBD1

CDR3 DNA: TGTGCCAGCAGTCAGGACAGGGGAACTGAAAAACTGTTTTTT
CDR3 protein: CASSQDRGTEKLFF
clone size: -
J gene: TRBJ1-4
V gene: TRBV6-1
D gene: TRBD1

CDR3 DNA: TGTGCCAGCAACCAACAGGGGGCGGGGGAGACCCAGTACTTC
CDR3 protein: CASNQQGAGETQYF
clone size: -
J gene: TRBJ2-5
V gene: TRBV28
D gene: TRBD1

CDR3 DNA: TGTGCCAGTAGTATATTAGCGGGGGGCTTGGAGACCCAGTACTTC
CDR3 protein: CASSILAGGLETQYF
clone size: -
J gene: TRBJ2-5
V gene: TRBV19
D gene: TRBD2

CDR3 DNA: TGTGCCAGCGAATTGCAGGGTAACGGTAATTCACCCCTCCACTTT
CDR3 protein: CASELQGNGNSPLHF
clone size: -
J gene: TRBJ1-6
V gene: TRBV5-8
D gene: -

CDR3 DNA: TGTGCCTGGAGTGGGGGGGGAAATAGCAATCAGCCCCAGCATTTT
CDR3 protein: CAWSGGGNSNQPQHF
clone size: -
J gene: TRBJ1-5
V gene: TRBV30
D gene: -

CDR3 DNA: TGTGCCAGCAGCAAGCGACAGGTGTCCCCCTTAGAGCAGTACTTC
CDR3 protein: CASSKRQVSPLEQYF
clone size: few
J gene: TRBJ2-7
V gene: TRBV11-2
D gene: -

CDR3 DNA: TGTGCCAGCAGTCGAGGATCCCCAGAGACCCAGTACTTC
CDR3 protein: CASSRGSPETQYF
clone size: -
J gene: TRBJ2-5
V gene: TRBV25-1
D gene: -

CDR3 DNA: TGTGCCAGCAGCTCCGCCGGCAGGGGCGAGCAGTACTTC
CDR3 protein: CASSSAGRGEQYF
clone size: -
J gene: TRBJ2-7
V gene: TRBV27
D gene: -

CDR3 DNA: TGTGCCAGCAGCTTAGTTAGCGGGACGGTCGGGGAGCTGTTTTTT
CDR3 protein: CASSLVSGTVGELFF
clone size: -
J gene: TRBJ2-2
V gene: TRBV7-9
D gene: TRBD2

CDR3 DNA: TGTGCCAGCTGTAGCGGGACCTCCAATGAGCAGTTCTTC
CDR3 protein: CASCSGTSNEQFF
clone size: -
J gene: TRBJ2-1
V gene: TRBV28
D gene: TRBD2

CDR3 DNA: TGCGCCAGCAGCTTCCGAGGGTCCAACACCGGGGAGCTGTTTTTT
CDR3 protein: CASSFRGSNTGELFF
clone size: -
J gene: TRBJ2-2
V gene: TRBV5-1
D gene: -

CDR3 DNA: TGTGCCAGCAGCACTACCCCTCTAGCGGCCCCCTACGAGCAGTACTTC
CDR3 protein: CASSTTPLAAPYEQYF
clone size: -
J gene: TRBJ2-7
V gene: TRBV13
D gene: TRBD2

CDR3 DNA: TGTGCCAGCACCCCCAGAGGGTTTAGGGTTAATTCACCCCTCCACTTT
CDR3 protein: CASTPRGFRVNSPLHF
clone size: -
J gene: TRBJ1-6
V gene: TRBV28
D gene: -

CDR3 DNA: TGTGCCAGCAGCACGGGGACAGGGAGCACAGATACGCAGTATTTT
CDR3 protein: CASSTGTGSTDTQYF
clone size: -
J gene: TRBJ2-3
V gene: TRBV5-6
D gene: TRBD1

CDR3 DNA: TGTGCCAGCAGCTTGGCACTAGCGGATGGCACAGATACGCAGTATTTT
CDR3 protein: CASSLALADGTDTQYF
clone size: -
J gene: TRBJ2-3
V gene: TRBV5-6
D gene: TRBD2